These T cell receptor beta chains were read from a single sample in a study of blood T cell repertoires in COVID-19. Method: immunoSEQ multiplex PCR; TCRdb's copy keeps in-frame clones and lacks some. Of approximately 230,000 clones listed, around 80% are singletons. The sample consisted of peripheral blood. The receptors were sampled from a man older than 75 with acute or convalescent COVID-19. The CDR3 runs from the conserved cysteine through the conserved F or W. The D gene is left open where the match is weak.

cdr3_aa: CASSIRAGATDTQYF
cdr3_nt: TGTGCCAGTAGTATTCGAGCGGGAGCCACAGATACGCAGTATTTT
v_call: TRBV19
j_call: TRBJ2-3
d_call: TRBD2

cdr3_aa: CASSKIAQTSNNEQFF
cdr3_nt: TGTGCCAGCAGCAAGATAGCGCAGACCTCCAACAATGAGCAGTTCTTC
v_call: TRBV3-1/TRBV3-2
j_call: TRBJ2-1
d_call: NA

cdr3_aa: CASSPGTSGQETQYF
cdr3_nt: TGTGCCAGCTCACCGGGGACTAGCGGCCAAGAGACCCAGTACTTC
v_call: TRBV18
j_call: TRBJ2-5
d_call: TRBD2

cdr3_aa: CASSLAIAGLNYNEQFF
cdr3_nt: TGCGCCAGCAGCTTGGCCATAGCGGGATTGAACTACAATGAGCAGTTCTTC
v_call: TRBV5-1
j_call: TRBJ2-1
d_call: TRBD2

cdr3_aa: CATSGETTNTGELFF
cdr3_nt: TGTGCCACCAGTGGCGAGACAACGAACACCGGGGAGCTGTTTTTT
v_call: TRBV24-1
j_call: TRBJ2-2
d_call: NA

cdr3_aa: CSDGTSGSKNIQYF
cdr3_nt: TGCAGCGACGGGACTAGCGGAAGCAAAAACATTCAGTACTTC
v_call: TRBV29-1
j_call: TRBJ2-4
d_call: TRBD2

cdr3_aa: CASTGGRGEAFF
cdr3_nt: TGTGCCAGCACGGGGGGCCGGGGGGAAGCTTTCTTT
v_call: TRBV28
j_call: TRBJ1-1
d_call: NA

cdr3_aa: CASSPGTSAVARFF
cdr3_nt: TGCGCCAGCAGCCCCGGGACTAGCGCCGTGGCACGGTTCTTC
v_call: TRBV5-1
j_call: TRBJ2-1
d_call: TRBD2

cdr3_aa: CASSVISGAQETQYF
cdr3_nt: TGTGCCAGCAGCGTCATTAGCGGGGCCCAAGAGACCCAGTACTTC
v_call: TRBV9
j_call: TRBJ2-5
d_call: TRBD2

cdr3_aa: CASSQVGGLARNEQFF
cdr3_nt: TGTGCCAGCAGCCAAGTAGGGGGTCTAGCCCGCAATGAGCAGTTCTTC
v_call: TRBV14
j_call: TRBJ2-1
d_call: NA

cdr3_aa: CASSRGGTVYNEQFF
cdr3_nt: TGTGCCAGCAGCCGAGGGGGGACAGTTTACAATGAGCAGTTCTTC
v_call: TRBV6-5
j_call: TRBJ2-1
d_call: NA

cdr3_aa: CASSAGTGLLYEQYF
cdr3_nt: TGTGCCAGCAGCGCTGGGACAGGGCTTCTTTACGAGCAGTACTTC
v_call: TRBV7-2
j_call: TRBJ2-7
d_call: TRBD1

cdr3_aa: CASSLGTSGIPIQETQYF
cdr3_nt: TGTGCCAGTAGTCTCGGGACTAGCGGGATACCAATACAAGAGACCCAGTACTTC
v_call: TRBV19
j_call: TRBJ2-5
d_call: TRBD2

cdr3_aa: CASSSDRGIEKLFF
cdr3_nt: TGTGCCAGCAGCTCGGACAGGGGGATTGAAAAACTGTTTTTT
v_call: TRBV7-9
j_call: TRBJ1-4
d_call: TRBD1

cdr3_aa: CASSSNYATNEKLFF
cdr3_nt: TGTGCCAGCAGTTCTAACTACGCAACTAATGAAAAACTGTTTTTT
v_call: TRBV27
j_call: TRBJ1-4
d_call: NA

cdr3_aa: CSVLSFGQGRWETQYF
cdr3_nt: TGCAGCGTCCTAAGTTTCGGACAGGGGAGGTGGGAGACCCAGTACTTC
v_call: TRBV29-1
j_call: TRBJ2-5
d_call: TRBD1

cdr3_aa: CASSPVTSGGAGEQYF
cdr3_nt: TGTGCCAGCAGCCCGGTGACTAGCGGGGGGGCAGGAGAGCAGTACTTC
v_call: TRBV5-6
j_call: TRBJ2-7
d_call: TRBD2